A selection of T cell receptor beta chains follows, all from one sample in a study of cytomegalovirus exposure and HLA in healthy donors. Only in-frame clones appear in the TCRdb table, and some are missing; sequencing was by immunoSEQ multiplex PCR. The repertoire consists of 100,000 to 150,000 clones, with 83% occurring once and the leading ten covering 20%. The source material was PBMCs. The receptor source for this set is a man younger than 30 in good health and CMV-seropositive. Each CDR3 is given with its conserved first and last residue. The D gene is left open where the match is weak. Size values are once, few and many counts, or a class for expanded clones, and some rows have none.

CDR3: CASIGLGGRDTDTQYF
DNA: TGTGCCAGCATTGGGCTTGGTGGCAGGGACACAGATACGCAGTATTTT
J: TRBJ2-3
V: TRBV13
size: once
D: NA

CDR3: CASSTPGGGTEQFF
DNA: TGTGCCAGCAGCACCCCGGGGGGGGGCACTGAGCAGTTCTTC
J: TRBJ2-1
V: TRBV7-9
size: NA
D: TRBD2

CDR3: CASSIDGEGFTDTQYF
DNA: TGTGCCAGTAGTATAGATGGGGAGGGGTTCACAGATACGCAGTATTTT
J: TRBJ2-3
V: TRBV19
size: NA
D: TRBD2

CDR3: CASSSPGQPNTEAFF
DNA: TGTGCCAGCAGTTCCCCGGGACAACCGAACACTGAAGCTTTCTTT
J: TRBJ1-1
V: TRBV6-5
size: NA
D: NA

CDR3: CASSAEGQGLQSYEQYF
DNA: TGCGCCAGCAGCGCAGAGGGGCAGGGGCTACAATCCTACGAGCAGTACTTC
J: TRBJ2-7
V: TRBV4-1
size: NA
D: NA

CDR3: CASSPSSGGSYEQYF
DNA: TGCGCCAGCAGCCCCTCTAGCGGGGGCTCCTACGAGCAGTACTTC
J: TRBJ2-7
V: TRBV4-1
size: NA
D: TRBD2

CDR3: CAWSALDRYTEAFF
DNA: TGTGCCTGGAGTGCCCTGGACAGGTACACTGAAGCTTTCTTT
J: TRBJ1-1
V: TRBV30
size: NA
D: TRBD1

CDR3: CSVNRGFTEAFF
DNA: TGCAGCGTTAACAGGGGATTTACTGAAGCTTTCTTT
J: TRBJ1-1
V: TRBV29-1
size: NA
D: TRBD1

CDR3: CASIAGNGNEQFF
DNA: TGTGCCAGCATAGCAGGGAACGGGAATGAGCAGTTCTTC
J: TRBJ2-1
V: TRBV2
size: NA
D: NA

CDR3: CASRLGGPGQGTYRCNQPQHF
DNA: NA
J: TRBJ1-5
V: TRBV12-2
size: NA
D: NA

CDR3: CASALAGGHEQYF
DNA: TGCGCCAGCGCCTTGGCAGGGGGGCACGAGCAGTACTTC
J: TRBJ2-7
V: TRBV10-2
size: NA
D: NA

CDR3: CASSLSVGVGNIQYF
DNA: TGTGCCAGCAGTTTATCCGTCGGGGTCGGAAACATTCAGTACTTC
J: TRBJ2-4
V: TRBV27
size: NA
D: NA

CDR3: CASSRTGREQYF
DNA: TGTGCCAGCAGTCGGACAGGTCGGGAGCAGTACTTC
J: TRBJ2-7
V: TRBV6-5
size: NA
D: TRBD1

CDR3: CASSPTGLAYNEQFF
DNA: TGTGCCAGTAGTCCGACAGGTCTAGCCTACAATGAGCAGTTCTTC
J: TRBJ2-1
V: TRBV19
size: NA
D: NA

CDR3: CATSKVSSYEQYF
DNA: TGTGCCACCAGTAAAGTTAGCTCCTACGAGCAGTACTTC
J: TRBJ2-7
V: TRBV15
size: NA
D: NA

CDR3: CASRLAGGIDEQYF
DNA: TGTGCCAGCAGGCTAGCGGGGGGTATCGACGAGCAGTACTTC
J: TRBJ2-7
V: TRBV6-6
size: NA
D: TRBD2

CDR3: CASSLVSPMNTEAFF
DNA: TGTGCCAGCAGCTTGGTATCGCCTATGAACACTGAAGCTTTCTTT
J: TRBJ1-1
V: TRBV5-4
size: NA
D: NA

CDR3: CAWSGQAATNEKLFF
DNA: TGTGCCTGGAGCGGACAGGCAGCAACTAATGAAAAACTGTTTTTT
J: TRBJ1-4
V: TRBV30
size: NA
D: TRBD1

CDR3: CASSVFMSWDRHTDTQYF
DNA: TGTGCCAGCAGTGTATTCATGAGTTGGGACAGGCACACAGATACGCAGTATTTT
J: TRBJ2-3
V: TRBV2
size: NA
D: TRBD1

CDR3: CASSNLAETDTQYF
DNA: TGTGCCAGCAGTAATCTAGCAGAGACAGATACGCAGTATTTT
J: TRBJ2-3
V: TRBV28
size: once
D: NA

CDR3: CASRDRGLGKLFF
DNA: TGTGCCAGCAGGGACAGGGGGCTAGGAAAACTGTTTTTT
J: TRBJ1-4
V: TRBV6-5
size: few
D: TRBD1

CDR3: CASSSTGTYYGYTF
DNA: TGTGCCAGCAGTTCAACAGGGACCTATTATGGCTACACCTTC
J: TRBJ1-2
V: TRBV7-2
size: NA
D: NA

CDR3: CASNPTVTYGYTF
DNA: TGTGCCAGTAACCCGACAGTCACCTATGGCTACACCTTC
J: TRBJ1-2
V: TRBV19
size: NA
D: NA

CDR3: CASSYSGQGRQPQHF
DNA: TGTGCCAGCAGTTACTCGGGACAGGGCCGGCAGCCCCAGCATTTT
J: TRBJ1-5
V: TRBV6-5
size: NA
D: TRBD1

CDR3: CASSPGQDDNQPQHF
DNA: TGCGCCAGCAGCCCCGGACAGGATGACAATCAGCCCCAGCATTTT
J: TRBJ1-5
V: TRBV4-1
size: NA
D: TRBD1

CDR3: CAWRPGTGSGGNIQYF
DNA: TGTGCCTGGAGGCCTGGGACAGGGTCTGGGGGAAACATTCAGTACTTC
J: TRBJ2-4
V: TRBV30
size: few
D: TRBD1

CDR3: CASSSNGLGRSYEQYF
DNA: TGTGCCAGCAGCTCAAATGGACTGGGCCGCTCCTACGAGCAGTACTTC
J: TRBJ2-7
V: TRBV7-9
size: NA
D: NA

CDR3: CASSQEGGGDFSYEQYF
DNA: TGCGCCAGCAGCCAAGAGGGGGGGGGCGACTTCTCCTACGAGCAGTACTTC
J: TRBJ2-7
V: TRBV4-1
size: once
D: NA

CDR3: CSVEDAGYEQYF
DNA: TGCAGCGTTGAAGATGCAGGGTACGAGCAGTACTTC
J: TRBJ2-7
V: TRBV29-1
size: NA
D: NA

CDR3: CASSPAKRFGEQYF
DNA: TGTGCCAGCTCACCAGCGAAACGGTTTGGCGAGCAGTACTTC
J: TRBJ2-7
V: TRBV18
size: NA
D: NA